Presented here are 8 T cell receptor beta chains from one specimen sequenced in a study of T cells in tuberculosis. Produced via immunoSEQ multiplex PCR; TCRdb's table is partial and in-frame only. This table holds 40,000 to 45,000 clones, around 96% found once. The sample comprised PBMCs. The receptor source for this set is a donor aged 5 to 30 with latent tuberculosis or without tuberculosis infection.

This chain uses TRBV7-2 with TRBJ1-3; no firm D call. The V gene lost 0 bases and the J gene lost 4 bases, with 13 bases spanning the gap. The CDR3 is 16 residues long. Germline assignment: CDR1 SGHTA and CDR2 FQGNSA. The CDR3 sequence: CASSLARRIYGNTIYF. The CDR3 DNA sequence: TGTGCCAGCAGCTTAGCGAGGAGGATATACGGAAACACCATATATTTT.

The rearrangement links TRBV2 to TRBJ2-1; D may be TRBD2 (5 bases). The V gene's germline CDR1 is SNHLY and CDR2 FYNNEI. This CDR3 spans 16 amino acids. The ends were cut back, 11 bases at V and 7 bases at J, with 27 bases in the middle. The CDR3 bases are TGTGCCCTCAGGAAGGACGGCGGCGAGTCGGGGAATGAGCAGTTCTTC. Its protein is CALRKDGGESGNEQFF. The whole variable domain, filled in from reference TRBV2 and TRBJ2-1, reads EPEVTQTPSHQVTQMGQEVILRCVPISNHLYFYWYRQILGQKVEFLVSFYNNEISEKSEIFDDQFSVERPDGSNFTLKIRSTKLEDSAMYFCALRKDGGESGNEQFFGPGTRLTVL.

This clone was observed once. The rearrangement links TRBV30 to TRBJ2-7; 7 bases are a match to TRBD1. Germline lookup yields CDR1 GTSNPN and CDR2 SVGIG (reference sequence). V shed 7 bases and J 3 bases; nucleotides not matched to a gene: 9. The CDR3 has 13 residues. DNA for the CDR3: TGTGCCTTTGAACAGGGGTTAAACTACGAGCAGTACTTC. It encodes CAFEQGLNYEQYF.

The chain carries TRBV30 and TRBJ1-5; possible D gene TRBD1, 5 bases. Per germline, CDR1 GTSNPN and CDR2 SVGIG (reference sequence). The V end was cut by 1 base, the J end by 4 bases, with 8 bases between. This CDR3 is built from 13 residues. Written as DNA, the CDR3 is TGTGCCTGGAGTGAGGCAGGGAATCAGCCCCAGCATTTT. Its translation is CAWSEAGNQPQHF.

In its sample, this clone was seen once. This chain uses TRBV9 with TRBJ1-3, with TRBD1 matching 8 bases. The germline gives CDR1 SGDLS, CDR2 YYNGEE. V was clipped by 3 bases and J by 3 bases; unmatched bases: 2. CDR3 length equals 14 residues. The CDR3 DNA is TGTGCCAGCAGCGAGGGACAGGTTGGAAACACCATATATTTT. Translating it yields CASSEGQVGNTIYF. The entire variable domain, with the rest obtained from reference TRBV9 and TRBJ1-3, is as follows: DSGVTQTPKHLITATGQRVTLRCSPRSGDLSVYWYQQSLDQGLQFLIQYYNGEERAKGNILERFSAQQFPDLHSELNLSSLELGDSALYFCASSEGQVGNTIYFGEGSWLTVV.

This clone was seen a single time. The V and J genes are TRBV27 and TRBJ1-4, with 8 bases fitting TRBD1. Germline CDR1 is MNHEY and CDR2 is SMNVEV (reference sequence). CDR3 length: 15 residues. V lost 4 bases, J lost 4 bases, and 5 bases stayed unmatched. The CDR3 reads CASSWGQEINEKLFF. CDR3 sequence (DNA): TGTGCCAGCAGTTGGGGACAGGAGATTAATGAAAAACTGTTTTTT.

This clone has a single count. The chain combines TRBV19 with TRBJ1-6; the match to TRBD1 covers 11 bases. Germline V CDR1 and CDR2: LNHDA, SQIVND (reference sequence). CDR3 size: 16 residues. V trimming: 4 bases; J trimming: 9 bases; junction bases outside the gene matches: 8. CDR3 sequence (DNA): TGTGCCAGTAGTAAATGGGACAGGGGGTTAAGTTCACCCCTCCACTTT. It specifies CASSKWDRGLSSPLHF.

The V gene is TRBV18, the J gene TRBJ2-7; 9 bases agree with TRBD1. Per the germline V gene, CDR1 is KGHSH and CDR2 is LQKENI. The CDR3 extends over 15 amino acids. Trimming cost V 3 bases and J 5 bases; bases outside gene matches: 8. The DNA for the CDR3 is TGTGCCAGCTCACCCCCGGGACAGGGACTACACGAGCAGTACTTC. This translates into CASSPPGQGLHEQYF.